The 26 T cell receptor beta chains presented below share a single source sample, sequenced in a study of T cell changes during pregnancy in multiple sclerosis. TCRdb keeps only in-frame clones here, not all; method: immunoSEQ multiplex PCR. The sample has tens of thousands of clones, roughly nine tenths seen once. Here the sequenced sample was CD4+ T cells from peripheral blood mononuclear cells, taken in the second trimester of pregnancy. These receptors all come from a female donor in good health, enrolled as a control in a pregnancy study.

Remarks on this clone: At one of its ends the junction is not consistent with the germline gene, which may arise from a read error. The V and J genes are TRBV6-1 and TRBJ1-1, with no clear D. This CDR3 is 12 amino acids long. The germline gives CDR1 MNHNS, CDR2 SASEGT. The CDR3 DNA reads as TGTGCCAGCAGCCCAGGTCGTTACCAGCAGGTCTTT. Its protein product is CASSPGRYQQVF.

The chain recombines TRBV19 with TRBJ1-1, with D tentatively TRBD1 (6 bases). Germline V gene lookup returns CDR1 LNHDA and CDR2 SQIVND (reference sequence). The CDR3 covers 14 residues. V was pared by 6 bases and J by 11 bases, with 22 bases between. The chain's CDR3 is CASSGGGAGKKAFF. In DNA, the CDR3 is TGTGCCAGTAGCGGCGGGGGGGCGGGTAAGAAGGCTTTCTTT.

V usage is TRBV7-2 and J usage is TRBJ1-4, with D tentatively TRBD1 (6 bases). Trimming took off 5 bases at V and 5 bases at J, with 12 bases between the two ends. The CDR3 sequence is 14 residues long. Germline assignment: CDR1 SGHTA and CDR2 FQGNSA. CDR3 DNA: TGTGCCAGCAGCCCACGCAGGGGCAATGAAAAACTGTTTTTT. It codes for CASSPRRGNEKLFF.

The chain recombines TRBV7-2 with TRBJ2-5; D is perhaps TRBD2 (6 bases). The CDR3 extends over 13 amino acids. V lost 5 bases, J lost 5 bases, and 12 bases lay in between. The V gene's germline CDR1 is SGHTA and CDR2 FQGNSA. The CDR3 region is CASSHPGSETQYF. DNA for the CDR3: TGTGCCAGCAGCCACCCCGGGAGCGAGACCCAGTACTTC. Based on the CDR3 plus reference TRBV7-2 and TRBJ2-5, the full variable domain is GAGVSQSPSNKVTEKGKDVELRCDPISGHTALYWYRQSLGQGLEFLIYFQGNSAPDKSGLPSDRFSAERTGGSVSTLTIQRTQQEDSAVYLCASSHPGSETQYFGPGTRLLVL.

V is TRBV9 and J is TRBJ1-3; D is undetermined. Germline V gene sequence: CDR1 SGDLS, CDR2 YYNGEE. The CDR3 runs to 14 residues. The V and J ends lost 4 bases and 4 bases respectively, with 12 bases between them. CDR3 protein: CASSPSNGGNTIYF. The CDR3 DNA reads as TGTGCCAGCAGCCCCTCAAACGGGGGAAACACCATATATTTT.

This clone was recorded once. The V call is TRBV30, the J call TRBJ1-5; D is undetermined. The CDR3 extends over 13 amino acids. V gave up 0 bases and J gave up 6 bases, with 9 bases separating them. Germline CDR1 GTSNPN, CDR2 SVGIG (reference sequence). The CDR3 DNA follows: TGTGCCTGGAGTGTTTCGGGTGTTCAGCCCCAGCATTTT. It translates to CAWSVSGVQPQHF.

The chain recombines TRBV16 with TRBJ1-4; 7 bases map to TRBD1. This CDR3 contains 15 residues. V lost 0 bases to trimming and J lost 8 bases; unmatched junction nucleotides: 6. CDR1 KGHSY and CDR2 FQNENV come from the germline V gene. The CDR3 sequence is CASSQSRGRNEKLFF. The CDR3 bases are TGTGCCAGCAGCCAATCGAGGGGGCGGAACGAAAAACTGTTTTTT. The full variable domain, with the rest looked up from reference TRBV16 and TRBJ1-4, is GEEVAQTPKHLVRGEGQKAKLYCAPIKGHSYVFWYQQVLKNEFKFLISFQNENVFDETGMPKERFSAKCLPNSPCSLEIQATKLEDSAVYFCASSQSRGRNEKLFFGSGTQLSVL.

This clone was seen a single time. V usage is TRBV19 and J usage is TRBJ1-1; D call uncertain. V gave up 6 bases and J gave up 0 bases, with 14 bases separating them. CDR1 and CDR2 from the germline V gene are LNHDA and SQIVND (reference sequence). This CDR3 spans 15 amino acids. The CDR3 DNA sequence: TGTGCCAGTAGGGGCAGCCGAGAATTGAACACTGAAGCTTTCTTT. It encodes CASRGSRELNTEAFF.

DNA for the CDR3: TGTGCCAGCAGTTACTCTGGACAGGGCTTCCACGAGCAGTACTTC. Amino acids: CASSYSGQGFHEQYF. The chain employs TRBV6-5 and TRBJ2-7; 8 nucleotides align to TRBD1. The germline gives CDR1 MNHEY, CDR2 SVGAGI. The CDR3 has 15 residues. V gave up 0 bases and J gave up 5 bases; unmatched junction bases: 6.

V gene TRBV10-1 combines with J gene TRBJ1-6, with TRBD1 matching over 7 bases. J was trimmed by 7 bases and V by 5 bases; bases with no gene match: 5. CDR1 and CDR2 from the germline V gene are WNHNN and SYGVQD (reference sequence). There are 14 residues in the CDR3. The chain's CDR3 is CASSTGTANSPLHF. Written as DNA, the CDR3 is TGCGCCAGCAGTACCGGGACAGCAAATTCACCCCTCCACTTT.

The V and J genes are TRBV30 and TRBJ2-5; D remains ambiguous. CDR1 is GTSNPN and CDR2 is SVGIG in the germline V gene (reference sequence). Deletions cut 4 bases from V and 2 bases from J, with 11 bases between. This CDR3 has 13 amino acids. The CDR3 DNA is TGTGCCTGGAATAGACTCCGTCAAGAGACCCAGTACTTC. This encodes CAWNRLRQETQYF.

The chain is built from TRBV6-1 and TRBJ1-1, with D maybe TRBD1 (5 bases). CDR3 length: 10 residues. Trimming pared 6 bases from V and 10 bases from J, leaving 9 bases between. CDR1 and CDR2 from the germline V gene are MNHNS and SASEGT. The CDR3 DNA is TGTGCCAGCAGCACAGGAGCAGCTTTCTTT. It encodes CASSTGAAFF.

The rearrangement uses TRBV30 and TRBJ2-1; the D is unclear. CDR3 length: 14 residues. Trimming cost V 2 bases and J 11 bases, with 19 bases left between them. Germline lookup yields CDR1 GTSNPN and CDR2 SVGIG (reference sequence). CDR3 nucleotides: TGTGCCTGGAGTCTTTCGGTGTACGTTTTCAAGCAGTTCTTC. It translates to CAWSLSVYVFKQFF.

With respect to this clone: Other DNA sequences in the sample encode the same CDR3. V is TRBV5-6 and J is TRBJ2-1, with 12 bases identical to TRBD1. Germline CDR1 SGHDT, CDR2 YYEEEE. The CDR3 totals 15 residues. The trim removed 0 bases at V and 9 bases at J, leaving 4 bases unmatched. The CDR3 DNA sequence: TGTGCCAGCAGCTTGGGGGACAGGGGGCTCGGTGAGCAGTTCTTC. Encoded protein: CASSLGDRGLGEQFF.

The chain carries TRBV6-6 and TRBJ1-1, with D perhaps TRBD1 (6 bases). From germline, CDR1 is MNHNY and CDR2 SVGAGI (reference sequence). There are 11 residues in the CDR3. The ends were cut back, 6 bases at V and 9 bases at J, with 11 bases in the middle. CDR3 DNA sequence: TGTGCCAGCAGAAAGGACAGCAAAGCTTTCTTT. Translation gives CASRKDSKAFF.

The rearrangement joins TRBV6-5 to TRBJ1-5, with 7 bases fitting TRBD1. Losses at the gene ends were 4 bases for V and 7 bases for J; bases not matched to a gene: 7. CDR3 size: 14 residues. CDR1 is MNHEY and CDR2 is SVGAGI in the germline V gene. CDR3 region: CASSFLQGGQPQHF. CDR3 nucleotides: TGTGCCAGCAGTTTTCTGCAGGGGGGACAGCCCCAGCATTTT.

The genes are TRBV5-6 and TRBJ2-3, with 8 bases fitting TRBD2. Germline V lookup: CDR1 SGHDT, CDR2 YYEEEE. J gave up 5 bases and V 4 bases, and 6 bases lay outside the gene matches. The CDR3 spans 14 residues. CDR3 DNA sequence: TGTGCCAGCAGCCCAGCGGGAGTGGGAGATACGCAGTATTTT. This sequence encodes CASSPAGVGDTQYF.

The chain recombines TRBV5-1 with TRBJ2-1; the D is unclear. V lost 0 bases and J lost 5, with 6 bases in between. Germline CDR1 reads SGHRS; CDR2 reads YFSETQ. The CDR3 loop spans 13 amino acids. DNA of the CDR3: TGCGCCAGCAGCTTGGGGCTCAACAATGAGCAGTTCTTC. As protein: CASSLGLNNEQFF.

The genes are TRBV5-5 and TRBJ2-3; 8 bases map to TRBD2. The junction had 18 bases not matched to a gene; V was cut back by 3 bases and J by 9 bases. The CDR3 is 17 residues long. Germline V CDR1 and CDR2: SGHKS, YYEKEE (reference sequence). CDR3 coding DNA: TGTGCCAGCAGCTCCATTCCCCCCGGGACTAGTCCCCACACGCAGTATTTT. This sequence encodes CASSSIPPGTSPHTQYF.

This chain uses TRBV4-2 with TRBJ1-5, with unresolved D. Looked up from germline, CDR1 is LGHNA and CDR2 is YNFKEQ. The CDR3 consists of 14 residues. V dropped 0 bases and J dropped 0 bases, with 3 bases sitting between them. The CDR3 here is CASSQEASNQPQHF. The CDR3 DNA reads as TGTGCCAGCAGCCAAGAAGCTAGCAATCAGCCCCAGCATTTT.

A single count supports this clone. The V and J genes are TRBV14 and TRBJ2-5; D may be TRBD1 (6 bases). The ends were cut back, 1 base at V and 1 base at J, with 16 bases in the middle. CDR1 and CDR2 from the germline V gene are SGHDN and FVKESK. This CDR3 is built from 17 residues. The CDR3 sequence is CASSQAFGQGFQETQYF. The CDR3 coding sequence is TGTGCCAGCAGCCAAGCTTTTGGGCAGGGGTTCCAAGAGACCCAGTACTTC.

This sequence joins TRBV19 and TRBJ2-1; TRBD1 matches at 7 bases. Germline assignment: CDR1 LNHDA and CDR2 SQIVND (reference sequence). Losses at the gene ends were 0 bases for V and 7 bases for J; bases not matched to a gene: 6. This CDR3 has 15 residues. The CDR3 is CASSIEQGWGNEQFF. CDR3 DNA: TGTGCCAGTAGTATAGAACAGGGGTGGGGGAATGAGCAGTTCTTC.

This clone was detected once. The rearrangement joins TRBV10-3 to TRBJ2-2; no definite D call. This CDR3 is built from 13 residues. CDR1 ENHRY and CDR2 SYGVKD come from the germline V gene. Trimming removed 3 bases at V and 8 bases at J, with 10 bases between. The CDR3 DNA reads as TGTGCCATCAGTGATTTAGGAGCTGGGGAGCTGTTTTTT. Protein: CAISDLGAGELFF.

This rearrangement joins TRBV30 to TRBJ2-5; TRBD2 matches 15 bases. J was trimmed by 7 bases and V by 2 bases; bases with no gene match: 5. The CDR3 is 15 residues long. CDR1 and CDR2 from the germline V gene are GTSNPN and SVGIG (reference sequence). CDR3 protein: CAWSTGTSGGRTQYF. As DNA, the CDR3 is TGTGCCTGGAGTACCGGGACTAGCGGGGGGCGGACCCAGTACTTC.

The chain uses TRBV6-6 and TRBJ2-5, with a tentative D call TRBD2 (5 bases). The length of the CDR3 is 14 residues. V lost 0 bases and J lost 2, with 7 bases in between. The germline gives CDR1 MNHNY, CDR2 SVGAGI (reference sequence). In nucleotides, the CDR3 is TGTGCCAGCAGTTACTCGGACTTGCAAGAGACCCAGTACTTC. It encodes CASSYSDLQETQYF.

The rearrangement uses TRBV27 and TRBJ2-6; 9 bases are a match to TRBD1. The V gene end was trimmed by 5 bases and the J gene end by 0 bases; junction bases not matched to a gene: 11. CDR3 size: 19 residues. Looked up from germline, CDR1 is MNHEY and CDR2 is SMNVEV (reference sequence). CDR3 protein: CASSPTLGQGSSGANVLTF. The CDR3 nucleotides are TGTGCCAGCAGTCCGACTCTGGGACAGGGTAGCTCTGGGGCCAACGTCCTGACTTTC.